A selection of T cell receptor beta chains follows, all from one sample in a study of T cells in Graves' hyperthyroidism and ophthalmopathy. TCRdb itself ran the multiplex PCR reads through MiXCR, one entry per CDR3 protein. The table lists fewer than 900,000 distinct CDR3 sequences, about 16% of them singletons. Sequenced material: blood. These receptor sequences come from a man aged 18 to 29 with Graves' hyperthyroidism. Both conserved end residues are part of each CDR3. Fields, in order: J gene, D gene, V gene, clone size, CDR3 length, CDR3 protein, CDR3 DNA. A D gene is named only where the DNA matches it firmly. The size field is filled for only some rows; it gives once, few, many or a size class.

TRBJ1-5 | TRBD1 | TRBV9 | many | 14 | CASSTTGSNQPQHF | TGTGCCAGCAGCACGACAGGGTCCAATCAGCCCCAGCATTTT
TRBJ2-5 | NA | TRBV28 | many | 14 | CASTLNKEGETQYF | TGTGCCAGCACCCTAAACAAGGAGGGAGAGACCCAGTACTTC
TRBJ1-2 | NA | TRBV28 | many | 12 | CASGRTDYGYTF | TGTGCCAGCGGAAGGACGGACTATGGCTACACCTTC
TRBJ1-2 | TRBD1 | TRBV12-3/TRBV12-4 | few | 14 | CASSPSGQGLSYTF | TGTGCCAGCAGTCCCTCGGGACAGGGACTTAGCTACACCTTC
TRBJ2-7 | TRBD1 | TRBV6-1 | many | 14 | CASSEDRGPSEQYF | TGTGCCAGCAGTGAGGACAGGGGGCCTTCCGAGCAGTACTTC
TRBJ2-7 | TRBD2 | TRBV29-1 | few | 14 | CSVEILAASYEQYF | TGCAGCGTCGAGATACTAGCGGCCTCCTACGAGCAGTACTTC
TRBJ2-1 | NA | TRBV7-3 | NA | 13 | CASSTRRKTEQFF | TGTGCCAGCAGCACCCGCCGCAAGACTGAGCAGTTCTTC
TRBJ1-2 | NA | TRBV28 | many | 14 | CASSPPGRNYGYTF | TGTGCCAGCAGCCCACCCGGGCGAAACTATGGCTACACCTTC
TRBJ2-2 | NA | TRBV6-5 | few | 15 | CASSYSGPQTGELFF | TGTGCCAGCAGTTACTCGGGGCCCCAGACCGGGGAGCTGTTTTTT
TRBJ2-7 | NA | TRBV9 | few | 14 | CASSVWAGSYEQYF | TGTGCCAGCAGCGTCTGGGCGGGCTCCTACGAGCAGTACTTC
TRBJ2-3 | NA | TRBV20-1 | NA | 17 | CSALTLPGLTSTDTQYF | TGCAGTGCTCTAACCCTTCCGGGCCTCACTAGCACAGATACGCAGTATTTT
TRBJ2-3 | NA | TRBV2 | many | 14 | CASSESGVTDTQYF | TGTGCCAGCAGTGAAAGCGGCGTCACAGATACGCAGTATTTT
TRBJ1-5 | TRBD1 | TRBV20-1 | NA | 13 | CSAQRGQTDTQHF | TGCAGTGCTCAAAGGGGACAGACAGATACGCAGCATTTT
TRBJ2-7 | TRBD2 | TRBV20-1 | many | 14 | CSARWVGGAYEQYF | TGCAGTGCTAGATGGGTCGGGGGGGCCTACGAGCAGTACTTC
TRBJ1-2 | TRBD1 | TRBV12-3/TRBV12-4 | many | 15 | CASSPTGTETHGYTF | TGTGCCAGCAGTCCCACCGGGACAGAAACCCATGGCTACACCTTC
TRBJ2-7 | NA | TRBV20-1 | NA | 14 | CSAREAGAPYEQYF | TGCAGTGCTAGAGAGGCGGGGGCACCTTACGAGCAGTACTTC
TRBJ2-7 | TRBD1 | TRBV5-1 | many | 16 | CASRMTGVYSSYEQYF | TGCGCCAGCAGGATGACAGGGGTCTATAGCTCCTACGAGCAGTACTTC
TRBJ2-7 | TRBD2 | TRBV7-3 | few | 14 | CASSPGGESYEQYF | TGTGCCAGCAGCCCGGGGGGAGAGTCCTACGAGCAGTACTTC
TRBJ1-4 | NA | TRBV4-1 | few | 16 | CASSQEGVGLNEKLFF | TGCGCCAGCAGCCAAGAGGGGGTCGGTCTTAATGAAAAACTGTTTTTT
TRBJ1-1 | NA | TRBV12-3/TRBV12-4 | NA | 13 | CASSLHGGTEALF | TGTGCCAGCAGTCTCCATGGTGGCACTGAAGCCCTCTTT
TRBJ1-2 | NA | TRBV20-1 | many | 16 | CSARDRITGLGYGYTF | TGCAGTGCTAGAGATCGTATTACAGGTCTTGGCTATGGCTACACCTTC
TRBJ2-1 | NA | TRBV28 | many | 16 | CASSSAYASSYNEQFF | TGTGCCAGCAGTTCCGCCTATGCGAGCTCCTACAATGAGCAGTTCTTC
TRBJ2-1 | TRBD2 | TRBV7-2 | NA | 14 | CASSQPLAGIVKFF | TGTGCCAGCAGCCAACCCTTAGCGGGAATTGTCAAGTTCTTC